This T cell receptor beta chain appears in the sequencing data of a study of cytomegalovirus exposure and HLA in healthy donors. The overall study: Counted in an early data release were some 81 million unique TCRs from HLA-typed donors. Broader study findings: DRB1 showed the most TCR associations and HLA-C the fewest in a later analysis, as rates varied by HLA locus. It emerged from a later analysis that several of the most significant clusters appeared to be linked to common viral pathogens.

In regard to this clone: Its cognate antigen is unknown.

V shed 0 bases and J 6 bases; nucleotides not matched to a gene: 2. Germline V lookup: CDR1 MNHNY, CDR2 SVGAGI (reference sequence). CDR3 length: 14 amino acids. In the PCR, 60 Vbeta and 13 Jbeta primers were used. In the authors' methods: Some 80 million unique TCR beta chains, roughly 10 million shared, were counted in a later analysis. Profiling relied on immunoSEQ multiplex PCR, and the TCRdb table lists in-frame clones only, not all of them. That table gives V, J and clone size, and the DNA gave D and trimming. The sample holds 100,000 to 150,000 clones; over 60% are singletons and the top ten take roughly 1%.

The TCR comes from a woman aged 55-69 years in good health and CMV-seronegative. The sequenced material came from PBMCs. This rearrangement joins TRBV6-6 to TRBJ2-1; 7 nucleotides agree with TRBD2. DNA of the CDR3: TGTGCCAGCAGTTACTCTACGGGGGGCAATGAGCAGTTCTTC. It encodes CASSYSTGGNEQFF.